These 28 T cell receptor beta chains originate from one sample sequenced in a study of yellow fever vaccine responses in identical twins (dated by TCRdb to 2017 to 2018). Preparation of the library involved RT-PCR. The data were produced on an Illumina HiSeq 2500. TCRdb ran its own pipeline on the public reads, namely fastp trimming at Q25 and MiXCR clone calling, and kept in-frame beta chains. Rows merge per CDR3 protein into single entries with the most common DNA and genes. This sample has 14,000 or so distinct CDR3 sequences in its table, and roughly 84% of those were observed once. Clones ranked in the top ten supply 0.55% to 0.85% of the sample. Here the sequenced sample was T cells from blood (PBMCs), unsorted or a sorted subset (not recorded which), taken before or after yellow fever vaccination (not recorded which). The receptor source for this set is a young woman who received the yellow fever vaccine. Donor details come from another sample of the same person, matched by shared clones.

This clonotype was seen a few times. The V and J genes are TRBV7-3 and TRBJ2-7; TRBD1 matches 7 bases. Germline trimming cut 0 bases from V and 0 bases from J; bases unmatched to any gene: 2. The CDR3 spans 15 residues. The germline V gene has CDR1 SGHTA and CDR2 FQGTGA. CDR3 nucleotide sequence: TGTGCCAGCAGCTTAACGGCAGGGGGCTCCTACGAGCAGTACTTC. This translates into CASSLTAGGSYEQYF.

V and J are TRBV5-1 and TRBJ1-6, with 8 bases aligning to TRBD1. Germline V gene sequence: CDR1 SGHRS, CDR2 YFSETQ. CDR3 size: 14 residues. With V trimmed by 5 bases and J by 9 bases, 7 bases remained unmatched. DNA of the CDR3: TGCGCCAGCAGTTCTCAGGGGGCGGGTTCACCCCTCCACTTT. This encodes CASSSQGAGSPLHF.

V is TRBV24-1 and J is TRBJ2-5; 10 bases match TRBD1. Trimming took 5 bases from V and 2 from J; bases not matched to a gene: 4. The CDR3 extends over 15 amino acids. Germline loops: CDR1 KGHDR, CDR2 SFDVKD. CDR3 sequence: CATSGRTGGQETQYF. The CDR3 nucleotides are TGTGCCACCAGTGGTCGGACAGGGGGACAAGAGACCCAGTACTTC.

The chain links TRBV11-2 to TRBJ1-1; D remains ambiguous. Trimming shortened V by 4 bases and J by 7 bases, and 22 bases separated the two germline ends. The CDR3 is made up of 16 amino acids. Germline CDR1 reads SGHAT; CDR2 reads FQNNGV. The CDR3 DNA follows: TGTGCCAGCAGCTCGAACGCCCGGGCGAAGGAGCGTGAAGCTTTCTTT. It specifies CASSSNARAKEREAFF.

The sample holds one count of this clonotype. This chain connects TRBV18 to TRBJ2-1; D not resolved. Trimming left V 1 base short and J 2 bases short, with 9 bases between. Germline V lookup: CDR1 KGHSH, CDR2 LQKENI. The CDR3 sequence is 15 residues long. In DNA form, the CDR3 reads TGTGCCAGCTCACCACAAACTAAGGCCTACAATGAGCAGTTCTTC. This encodes CASSPQTKAYNEQFF.

V gene TRBV12-3 or TRBV12-4 combines with J gene TRBJ1-5; D may be TRBD1 (5 bases). The CDR3 extends over 15 amino acids. The ends were cut back, 5 bases at V and 0 bases at J, with 11 bases in the middle. Written as DNA, the CDR3 is TGTGCCAGCAGTCCCCAGGGTGATAGCAATCAGCCCCAGCATTTT. Translating gives CASSPQGDSNQPQHF.

A word on this clonotype: The junction does not match germline at one end; this may be a read error. The chain is built from TRBV5-1 and TRBJ2-1; D may match TRBD1 or TRBD2 (5 bases each). CDR1 SGHRS and CDR2 YFSETQ come from the germline V gene. CDR3 size: 15 residues. CDR3 residues: CASSFGGSSYNEQDF. As DNA, the CDR3 is TGCGCCAGCAGCTTTGGGGGAAGCTCCTACAATGAGCAGGACTTC.

The chain joins TRBV12-3 or TRBV12-4 to TRBJ1-6; D unclear. V lost 4 bases and J 5 bases, leaving 9 bases between the germline ends. This CDR3 comprises 14 residues. The CDR3 coding sequence is TGTGCCAGCAGTTCCCAGACCCATAATTCACCCCTCCACTTT. Protein sequence: CASSSQTHNSPLHF.

V and J are TRBV2 and TRBJ2-1; tentatively, D is TRBD2 (5 bases). V lost 5 bases and J lost 10, with 12 bases in between. The CDR3 contains 12 residues. Germline assignment: CDR1 SNHLY and CDR2 FYNNEI. The CDR3 DNA reads TGTGCCAGCAGTCCGGGGTCTTTAGAGCAGTTCTTC. It is translated as CASSPGSLEQFF.

The gene calls are TRBV29-1 and TRBJ2-1; TRBD2 agrees at 8 bases. The V and J ends lost 7 bases and 4 bases, in that order; junction bases with no gene match: 9. CDR1 and CDR2 from the germline V gene are SQVTM and ANQGSEA. The CDR3 length is 14 residues. The CDR3 DNA sequence: TGCAGCGGATCAGCGGGAGAAGGATACAATGAGCAGTTCTTC. This codes for CSGSAGEGYNEQFF.

The chain is built from TRBV18 and TRBJ1-4; no clear D gene. The CDR3 is 15 amino acids. V lost 1 base, J lost 8 bases, and 14 bases lay in between. Germline V gene sequence: CDR1 KGHSH, CDR2 LQKENI. The CDR3 DNA sequence: TGTGCCAGCTCACCACTCACACCACCAAAGGAAAAACTGTTTTTT. This sequence encodes CASSPLTPPKEKLFF.

V is TRBV20-1 and J is TRBJ1-2, with 7 bases lining up with TRBD1. The CDR3 covers 11 residues. Looked up from germline, CDR1 is DFQATT and CDR2 is SNEGSKA (reference sequence). J gave up 13 bases and V 5 bases, and 10 bases lay outside the gene matches. In nucleotides, the CDR3 is TGCAGTGCTGGTGGGGACAGCGTCTTCACCTTC. Translation: CSAGGDSVFTF.

This clonotype occurred a few times. This chain uses TRBV2 with TRBJ2-3; 7 bases match TRBD2. CDR3 length equals 13 residues. Germline values: CDR1 SNHLY, CDR2 FYNNEI. V shed 4 bases, J shed 5 bases, and the junction held 3 bases outside the gene matches. The CDR3 loop reads CASSVLAGDTQYF. CDR3 nucleotides: TGTGCCAGCAGTGTATTAGCGGGAGATACGCAGTATTTT.

The chain recombines TRBV2 with TRBJ1-2; possibly TRBD1 for D (5 bases). CDR3 length equals 13 residues. Trimming removed 6 bases at V and 4 bases at J, with 12 bases between. Germline V CDR1 and CDR2: SNHLY, FYNNEI. The CDR3 DNA sequence: TGTGCCAGCAGGATGGGACCACTCTATGGCTACACCTTC. This encodes CASRMGPLYGYTF.

The chain recombines TRBV20-1 with TRBJ2-7; D is uncertain. The V and J ends lost 4 bases and 4 bases respectively, with 11 bases between them. CDR1 and CDR2 from the germline V gene are DFQATT and SNEGSKA (reference sequence). The CDR3 extends over 12 amino acids. The CDR3: CSATPGPYEQYF. The CDR3 nucleotides are TGCAGTGCTACCCCCGGCCCATACGAGCAGTACTTC.

This rearrangement joins TRBV18 to TRBJ2-1; D is undetermined. This CDR3 region has 13 residues. V lost 3 bases to trimming and J lost 4 bases, with 7 bases between them. The germline CDR1 and CDR2 sequences are KGHSH and LQKENI. This CDR3 reads CASSPQEYNEQFF. The DNA of the CDR3 is TGTGCCAGCTCACCCCAGGAATACAATGAGCAGTTCTTC.

The gene calls are TRBV5-6 and TRBJ2-7, with 8 bases aligning to TRBD2. Germline V lookup: CDR1 SGHDT, CDR2 YYEEEE. V shed 4 bases, J shed 1 base, and the junction held 13 bases outside the gene matches. CDR3 length: 17 residues. CDR3 residues: CASSPGGSGITSYEQYF. The CDR3 DNA is TGTGCCAGCAGCCCCGGCGGTAGCGGGATAACGTCCTACGAGCAGTACTTC.

The chain has TRBV18 and TRBJ1-1, with 10 bases identical to TRBD1. The CDR3 has 17 residues. Trimming cost V 0 bases and J 1 base; bases outside gene matches: 5. Germline assignment: CDR1 KGHSH and CDR2 LQKENI. The CDR3 sequence: CASSPPGQGFTNTEAFF. In DNA, the CDR3 is TGTGCCAGCTCACCACCGGGACAGGGGTTTACGAACACTGAAGCTTTCTTT.

The rearrangement links TRBV29-1 to TRBJ2-3, with D tentatively TRBD2 (6 bases). V dropped 7 bases and J dropped 6 bases, with 14 bases sitting between them. Germline CDR1 and CDR2: SQVTM and ANQGSEA. The CDR3 consists of 12 residues. CDR3 nucleotides: TGCAGCGCACGGACTAACTGGGATACGCAGTATTTT. It specifies CSARTNWDTQYF.

The CDR3 bases are TGCGCCAGCAGCCAAGGGGCCATCGGAAACACCATATATTTT. This translates into CASSQGAIGNTIYF. The genes are TRBV4-1 and TRBJ1-3; D not resolved. V lost 1 base to trimming and J lost 4 bases, with 8 bases between them. This CDR3 contains 14 residues. The germline CDR1 and CDR2 sequences are MGHRA and YSYEKL.

V gene TRBV24-1 combines with J gene TRBJ2-1; no clear D gene. Germline V gives CDR1 KGHDR, CDR2 SFDVKD. V was shortened by 4 bases and J by 0 bases, with 12 bases between the two germline ends. The CDR3 is 16 amino acids. In DNA, the CDR3 is TGTGCCACCAGTGACCGGGCTACCCCCTCCTACAATGAGCAGTTCTTC. Protein: CATSDRATPSYNEQFF.

This clonotype came up a few times. For the CDR3, the DNA is TGCAGCGTTGAAGTCGGTAACTATGGCTACACCTTC. Protein: CSVEVGNYGYTF. This chain links TRBV29-1 with TRBJ1-2; D remains unclear. The CDR3 length is 12 residues. Trimming took off 1 base at V and 1 base at J, with 4 bases between the two ends. From germline, CDR1 is SQVTM and CDR2 ANQGSEA.

The chain carries TRBV5-4 and TRBJ2-2, with D tentatively TRBD1 (5 bases). Per germline, CDR1 SGHNT and CDR2 YYREEE (reference sequence). Trimming took off 0 bases at V and 4 bases at J, with 10 bases between the two ends. The length of the CDR3 is 15 residues. DNA for the CDR3: TGTGCCAGCAGCTTGGGGGGCATCGGCACCGGGGAGCTGTTTTTT. This translates into CASSLGGIGTGELFF.

The V and J genes are TRBV6-1 and TRBJ2-1, with D possibly matching TRBD2 (5 bases). The germline V and J ends were trimmed by 5 bases and 6 bases, with 14 bases remaining between them. This CDR3 spans 14 amino acids. The V gene's germline CDR1 is MNHNS and CDR2 SASEGT. CDR3 sequence: CASSPSPRANEQFF. CDR3 bases: TGTGCCAGCAGTCCTAGCCCCCGGGCCAATGAGCAGTTCTTC.

This clonotype was observed once. This chain connects TRBV6-5 to TRBJ2-7, with TRBD1 identical over 9 bases. The CDR3 covers 15 residues. Losses at the gene ends were 0 bases for V and 1 base for J; bases not matched to a gene: 1. CDR1 is MNHEY, CDR2 SVGAGI, per germline. The CDR3 DNA reads TGTGCCAGCAGTTACTCCGGGACAGGGTCCTACGAGCAGTACTTC. It encodes CASSYSGTGSYEQYF.

J is TRBJ1-2 and V is TRBV29-1; D gene ambiguous. Trimming stripped 3 bases from V and 4 bases from J, with 12 bases between. The CDR3 is 13 residues long. The germline V gene has CDR1 SQVTM and CDR2 ANQGSEA. Here the CDR3 reads CSVEAQIAYGYTF. The DNA of the CDR3 is TGCAGCGTTGAGGCCCAGATCGCCTATGGCTACACCTTC. The full variable domain, rest sourced from reference TRBV29-1 and TRBJ1-2, is SAVISQKPSRDICQRGTSLTIQCQVDSQVTMMFWYRQQPGQSLTLIATANQGSEATYESGFVIDKFPISRPNLTFSTLTVSNMSPEDSSIYLCSVEAQIAYGYTFGSGTRLTVV.

This clonotype occurred a few times. The gene calls are TRBV20-1 and TRBJ2-1; TRBD2 matches 7 bases. V trimming: 7 bases; J trimming: 2 bases; junction bases outside the gene matches: 8. This CDR3 contains 14 residues. Germline V CDR1 and CDR2: DFQATT, SNEGSKA (reference sequence). The CDR3 coding sequence is TGCAGTGTCGCGGGAGACCGCCCCTACAATGAGCAGTTCTTC. This codes for CSVAGDRPYNEQFF.

This chain connects TRBV20-1 to TRBJ1-5, with 8 bases that match TRBD1. CDR3 length equals 13 residues. Losses at the gene ends were 4 bases for V and 2 bases for J; bases not matched to a gene: 1. Germline assignment: CDR1 DFQATT and CDR2 SNEGSKA (reference sequence). CDR3 sequence reads: CSAMDRGNQPQHF. The CDR3 nucleotides are TGCAGTGCTATGGACAGGGGCAATCAGCCCCAGCATTTT.